The next 27 T cell receptor beta chains were all read from a single sample in a study of beta chain features in type 1 diabetes. Study findings and constraints: Moderate yet significant TCRB CDR3 shortening was seen in Type 1 diabetes patients in all four CD4+ subsets.

These receptors lack a known antigen. Reverse transcribing all isolated RNA meant expressed TCRB transcripts were sequenced. Some clones are missing from TCRdb's copy, which holds only in-frame ones; the method was immunoSEQ multiplex PCR. The sample records a few hundred thousand clones, 10% to 15% being singletons. The sequenced material came from naive CD4+ T cells from blood. These receptors were obtained from a young woman with type 1 diabetes.

This clone was detected only a few times. CDR3 sequence reads: CASSLMTSRGSETQYF. The CDR3 region has the DNA TGTGCCAGCAGCTTAATGACGAGCCGGGGTTCGGAGACCCAGTACTTC. The chain joins TRBV7-6 to TRBJ2-5, with TRBD2 as a possible D gene (5 bases). This CDR3 has 16 residues. CDR1 is SGHVS, CDR2 FNYEAQ, per germline. V was cut by 2 bases and J by 5 bases, with 18 bases left in between. Combining the CDR3 with reference TRBV7-6 and TRBJ2-5 gives the whole variable domain GAGVSQSPRYKVTKRGQDVALRCDPISGHVSLYWYRQALGQGPEFLTYFNYEAQQDKSGLPNDRFSAERPEGSISTLTIQRTEQRDSAMYRCASSLMTSRGSETQYFGPGTRLLVL.

This sequence joins TRBV30 and TRBJ1-1; a possible D gene is TRBD1 (5 bases). V lost 8 bases and J 5 bases, leaving 9 bases between the germline ends. CDR3 length: 10 amino acids. Looked up from germline, CDR1 is GTSNPN and CDR2 is SVGIG (reference sequence). Here the CDR3 reads CAGGETEAFF. The CDR3 DNA sequence: TGTGCCGGGGGGGAAACTGAAGCTTTCTTT.

This clone has just a few counts. V and J are TRBV14 and TRBJ2-3; D ambiguous. CDR3 length: 15 residues. Germline CDR1 and CDR2: SGHDN and FVKESK. The V end was cut by 3 bases, the J end by 0 bases, with 10 bases between. The CDR3 coding sequence is TGTGCCAGCAGCCACGTCGGAGCTAGCACAGATACGCAGTATTTT. As protein: CASSHVGASTDTQYF.

This clone was seen more than once but under ten times. This chain connects TRBV4-1 to TRBJ1-2; D gene unclear. There are 16 residues in the CDR3. CDR1 is MGHRA and CDR2 is YSYEKL in the germline V gene. V dropped 1 base and J dropped 0 bases, with 12 bases sitting between them. The CDR3 protein is CASSQAGPLSNYGYTF. The CDR3 DNA reads TGCGCCAGCAGCCAAGCTGGCCCTCTCTCTAACTATGGCTACACCTTC.

The gene calls are TRBV6-5 and TRBJ1-5, with D perhaps TRBD1 (5 bases). The CDR3 runs 13 residues. The ends were cut back, 6 bases at V and 6 bases at J, with 12 bases in the middle. From germline, CDR1 is MNHEY and CDR2 SVGAGI. CDR3 DNA sequence: TGTGCCAGCAGCCCCAGGGAGGGTCAGCCCCAGCATTTT. As protein: CASSPREGQPQHF.

The CDR3 DNA follows: TGTGCCAGCCCTAGTGCCCCGGATGAGCAGTTCTTC. It encodes CASPSAPDEQFF. This chain uses TRBV6-4 with TRBJ2-1; no definite D call. Germline V gene data show CDR1 as MRHNA and CDR2 as SNTAGT. This CDR3 contains 12 residues. The V and J ends lost 8 bases and 8 bases respectively, with 13 bases between them.

This clone has more than one count but fewer than ten. J is TRBJ2-2 and V is TRBV19, with 13 bases identical to TRBD2. J was trimmed by 7 bases and V by 7 bases; bases with no gene match: 3. The germline CDR1 and CDR2 sequences are LNHDA and SQIVND (reference sequence). CDR3 length equals 14 residues. CDR3 DNA: TGTGCCAGTACTGGGACTAGCGGGATCGGGGAGCTGTTTTTT. This sequence encodes CASTGTSGIGELFF.

This clone has a handful of counts. The chain combines TRBV28 with TRBJ2-2, with TRBD1 matching 10 bases. Unmatched junction bases numbered 13, after V lost 5 bases and J lost 4 bases. The CDR3 totals 18 residues. Germline CDR1 MDHEN, CDR2 SYDVKM. CDR3 DNA: TGTGCCAGCAGTCCACCCGGCGACAGGGGGCGAACCACCGGGGAGCTGTTTTTT. Protein: CASSPPGDRGRTTGELFF.

This clone showed up just a few times. The CDR3 reads CASSTPSRGTDTQYF. In nucleotides, the CDR3 is TGTGCCAGTAGTACACCGAGTCGGGGCACAGATACGCAGTATTTT. This chain joins TRBV19 and TRBJ2-3; D unclear. V shed 4 bases and J shed 1 base, with 12 bases lying between them. CDR3 length: 15 amino acids. Germline loops: CDR1 LNHDA, CDR2 SQIVND (reference sequence).

This chain uses TRBV7-9 with TRBJ1-4; 10 bases map to TRBD1. V was pared by 5 bases and J by 5 bases, with 5 bases of the junction left unmatched. The germline V gene has CDR1 SEHNR and CDR2 FQNEAQ (reference sequence). CDR3 length equals 15 residues. The DNA of the CDR3 is TGTGCCAGCAGCCTCGGGGACAGGGGAAATGAAAAACTGTTTTTT. Protein sequence: CASSLGDRGNEKLFF.

This clone was detected only a few times. This chain connects TRBV6-5 to TRBJ2-5, with no clear D. The V gene's germline CDR1 is MNHEY and CDR2 SVGAGI. V shed 7 bases and J shed 1 base, with 4 bases lying between them. CDR3 length: 11 residues. CDR3 in amino acids: CASTSQETQYF. DNA for the CDR3: TGTGCCAGCACCAGCCAAGAGACCCAGTACTTC.

This clone occurred a few times. V gene TRBV29-1 combines with J gene TRBJ1-2; 11 nucleotides line up with TRBD1. The CDR3 spans 14 residues. Trimming at V came to 0 bases and at J to 7 bases, leaving 4 bases not matched to a gene. Germline values: CDR1 SQVTM, CDR2 ANQGSEA. The CDR3 reads CSVEDSGTGGGYTF. The DNA of the CDR3 is TGCAGCGTTGAAGACTCCGGGACAGGGGGTGGCTACACCTTC.

The chain links TRBV29-1 to TRBJ2-1; D is perhaps TRBD2 (6 bases). Germline V lookup: CDR1 SQVTM, CDR2 ANQGSEA. The CDR3 is made up of 13 amino acids. Trimming pared 7 bases from V and 6 bases from J, leaving 16 bases between. In DNA form, the CDR3 reads TGCAGCGCTCTGGGGGAGGCTCTCAATGAGCAGTTCTTC. It yields the protein CSALGEALNEQFF.

The rearrangement joins TRBV29-1 to TRBJ1-4, with TRBD1 identical over 12 bases. This CDR3 spans 15 amino acids. CDR1 is SQVTM, CDR2 ANQGSEA, per germline. V lost 5 bases and J lost 7; bases outside the gene matches: 8. In DNA, the CDR3 is TGCAGCGTTACCGGGACAGGGGGCGCGGTTGAAAAACTGTTTTTT. This codes for CSVTGTGGAVEKLFF.

The genes are TRBV5-4 and TRBJ1-1; D gene ambiguous. This CDR3 region has 14 residues. Trimming left V 5 bases short and J 1 base short, with 12 bases between. Germline CDR1 is SGHNT and CDR2 is YYREEE (reference sequence). CDR3 protein: CASRQSSSNTEAFF. CDR3 in DNA: TGTGCCAGCAGGCAAAGCTCTTCGAACACTGAAGCTTTCTTT.

The chain carries TRBV28 and TRBJ1-2; D uncertain. Germline values: CDR1 MDHEN, CDR2 SYDVKM. Trimming removed 6 bases at V and 2 bases at J, with 10 bases between. This CDR3 has 13 amino acids. The CDR3 bases are TGTGCCAGCAGCTCAAGAGAAAACTATGGCTACACCTTC. Translated: CASSSRENYGYTF.

J is TRBJ2-7 and V is TRBV7-9; D uncertain. Trimming removed 7 bases from V and 4 bases from J, with 14 bases in between. Germline assignment: CDR1 SEHNR and CDR2 FQNEAQ (reference sequence). The CDR3 sequence is 13 residues long. The CDR3 coding sequence is TGTGCCAGCAACCGTATTGGCGGATACGAGCAGTACTTC. Amino acids: CASNRIGGYEQYF.

This clone has a handful of counts. The genes are TRBV7-9 and TRBJ2-2; D possibly corresponds to TRBD2 (5 bases). The V end was cut by 0 bases, the J end by 5 bases, with 10 bases between. This CDR3 region has 15 residues. The V gene's germline CDR1 is SEHNR and CDR2 FQNEAQ (reference sequence). CDR3 amino acids: CASSLAVGRTGELFF. As DNA, the CDR3 is TGTGCCAGCAGCTTAGCGGTGGGGAGAACCGGGGAGCTGTTTTTT. The full variable domain, its missing parts supplied by reference TRBV7-9 and TRBJ2-2, is DTGVSQNPRHKITKRGQNVTFRCDPISEHNRLYWYRQTLGQGPEFLTYFQNEAQLEKSRLLSDRFSAERPKGSFSTLEIQRTEQGDSAMYLCASSLAVGRTGELFFGEGSRLTVL.

The chain has TRBV5-1 and TRBJ2-5; 11 positions agree with TRBD2. CDR3 length: 17 amino acids. With V trimmed by 1 base and J by 4 bases, 9 bases remained unmatched. Germline assignment: CDR1 SGHRS and CDR2 YFSETQ. CDR3 amino acids: CASSLSFTGLAGETQYF. The DNA for the CDR3 is TGCGCCAGCAGCTTGTCGTTCACCGGACTAGCGGGAGAGACCCAGTACTTC. The full variable domain, in which reference TRBV5-1 and TRBJ2-5 provide the parts outside the CDR3, is KAGVTQTPRYLIKTRGQQVTLSCSPISGHRSVSWYQQTPGQGLQFLFEYFSETQRNKGNFPGRFSGRQFSNSRSEMNVSTLELGDSALYLCASSLSFTGLAGETQYFGPGTRLLVL.

J is TRBJ2-1 and V is TRBV19, with 8 bases identical to TRBD2. Germline CDR1 reads LNHDA; CDR2 reads SQIVND (reference sequence). The CDR3 is 16 residues long. V shed 10 bases and J 5 bases; nucleotides not matched to a gene: 16. The CDR3 loop is CATGRTTSGPDNEQFF. CDR3 nucleotide sequence: TGTGCCACTGGCCGAACAACTAGCGGTCCAGACAATGAGCAGTTCTTC.

CDR3 bases: TGCAGCGTGGCCCTCACAGGGGGGAACTATGGCTACACCTTC. Protein product: CSVALTGGNYGYTF. V gene TRBV29-1 combines with J gene TRBJ1-2; 8 bases line up with TRBD1. The CDR3 consists of 14 residues. Trimming removed 6 bases from V and 2 bases from J; junction bases left unmatched: 8. Germline values: CDR1 SQVTM, CDR2 ANQGSEA.

This clone was seen a few times. Written as DNA, the CDR3 is TGTGCCAGCAGCTTAGCAGGGACTGGGGTATCCTACGAGCAGTACTTC. Its protein is CASSLAGTGVSYEQYF. The chain couples TRBV7-2 to TRBJ2-7; the D gene is possibly TRBD2 (6 bases). Germline-derived CDR1 and CDR2 are SGHTA and FQGNSA. Trimming removed 0 bases at V and 1 base at J, with 13 bases between. The CDR3 consists of 16 residues.

The chain is built from TRBV28 and TRBJ2-1, with D perhaps TRBD2 (5 bases). This CDR3 spans 13 amino acids. CDR1 and CDR2 from the germline V gene are MDHEN and SYDVKM. Trimming removed 3 bases from V and 8 bases from J, with 11 bases in between. CDR3 coding DNA: TGTGCCAGCAGTTTGGGTAGGGAGCATGAGCAGTTCTTC. Its translation: CASSLGREHEQFF. The full variable domain, with the rest looked up from reference TRBV28 and TRBJ2-1, is DVKVTQSSRYLVKRTGEKVFLECVQDMDHENMFWYRQDPGLGLRLIYFSYDVKMKEKGDIPEGYSVSREKKERFSLILESASTNQTSMYLCASSLGREHEQFFGPGTRLTVL.

This clone was counted a few times. The rearrangement uses TRBV19 and TRBJ1-1; 10 positions agree with TRBD1. The length of the CDR3 is 13 residues. CDR1 is LNHDA, CDR2 SQIVND, per germline (reference sequence). V trimming: 11 bases; J trimming: 6 bases; junction bases outside the gene matches: 9. The CDR3 DNA follows: TGTGCCGTCAATCCGGGACAGGGGTCTGAAGCTTTCTTT. Encoded protein: CAVNPGQGSEAFF.

This clone has only a few counts. CDR3 nucleotide sequence: TGTGCCAGCAGCTCGGGAGGAGTTAGGGGCACTGAAGCTTTCTTT. Its protein product is CASSSGGVRGTEAFF. This chain joins TRBV7-2 and TRBJ1-1, with TRBD1 as a possible D gene (5 bases). The germline V gene has CDR1 SGHTA and CDR2 FQGNSA. The ends were cut back, 4 bases at V and 4 bases at J, with 16 bases in the middle. CDR3 length: 15 amino acids.

This clone has a handful of counts. This chain joins TRBV29-1 and TRBJ1-2; 8 bases are a match to TRBD1. Germline lookup yields CDR1 SQVTM and CDR2 ANQGSEA. The ends lost 6 bases at V and 4 bases at J; junction bases unmatched: 7. The CDR3 consists of 13 residues. The CDR3 here is CSVRTGLSYGYTF. CDR3 nucleotide sequence: TGCAGCGTCCGGACAGGGCTTTCCTATGGCTACACCTTC. Complete variable domain (other parts from reference TRBV29-1 and TRBJ1-2): SAVISQKPSRDICQRGTSLTIQCQVDSQVTMMFWYRQQPGQSLTLIATANQGSEATYESGFVIDKFPISRPNLTFSTLTVSNMSPEDSSIYLCSVRTGLSYGYTFGSGTRLTVV.

CDR3 in amino acids: CASSPYSPDTQYF. CDR3 in DNA: TGTGCCAGCTCACCCTATAGTCCAGATACGCAGTATTTT. V gene TRBV18 combines with J gene TRBJ2-3; D gene ambiguous. The V end was cut by 3 bases, the J end by 4 bases, with 8 bases between. This CDR3 has 13 amino acids. From germline, CDR1 is KGHSH and CDR2 LQKENI.